The 28 T cell receptor beta chains below come from one sample, sequenced in a study of control samples from healthy donors and cancer patients. Only in-frame clones appear in the TCRdb table, and some are missing; sequencing was by immunoSEQ multiplex PCR. The table records more than 110,000 clones, roughly 92% of them present only once. Sequencing was performed on blood. These receptors were obtained from a man aged 25 to 40 in good health.

The rearrangement uses TRBV18 and TRBJ2-1; perhaps TRBD1 as D (5 bases). From germline, CDR1 is KGHSH and CDR2 LQKENI. This CDR3 has 16 amino acids. The V gene lost 1 base and the J gene lost 1 base, with 11 bases spanning the gap. The CDR3: CASSPLQGGSYNEQFF. The DNA for the CDR3 is TGTGCCAGCTCACCACTCCAGGGTGGTTCCTACAATGAGCAGTTCTTC. The entire variable domain, with the rest obtained from reference TRBV18 and TRBJ2-1, is as follows: NAGVMQNPRHLVRRRGQEARLRCSPMKGHSHVYWYRQLPEEGLKFMVYLQKENIIDESGMPKERFSAEFPKEGPSILRIQQVVRGDSAAYFCASSPLQGGSYNEQFFGPGTRLTVL.

This clone has only one observation. The J gene is TRBJ2-2, the V gene TRBV7-6; TRBD2 agrees at 9 bases. Germline V gene lookup returns CDR1 SGHVS and CDR2 FNYEAQ. This CDR3 is 15 amino acids long. The V gene end was trimmed by 0 bases and the J gene end by 7 bases; junction bases not matched to a gene: 3. CDR3 sequence: CASSLAAGGYGELFF. The CDR3 region has the DNA TGTGCCAGCAGCTTAGCAGCGGGAGGCTACGGGGAGCTGTTTTTT.

The chain links TRBV5-1 to TRBJ1-1, with TRBD1 matching over 8 bases. CDR3 size: 15 residues. V shed 3 bases, J shed 4 bases, and the junction held 8 bases outside the gene matches. CDR1 is SGHRS and CDR2 is YFSETQ in the germline V gene. The DNA of the CDR3 is TGCGCCAGCAGCTCCCCTACAGGGGGTGGCACTGAAGCTTTCTTT. Protein sequence: CASSSPTGGGTEAFF.

The chain recombines TRBV6-5 with TRBJ1-5; D is unclear. Germline-derived CDR1 and CDR2 are MNHEY and SVGAGI. CDR3 length: 12 amino acids. V lost 7 bases, J lost 9 bases, and 13 bases lay in between. Here the CDR3 reads CASNTALRPQHF. CDR3 DNA sequence: TGTGCCAGCAACACGGCTTTGCGGCCCCAGCATTTT.

The V call is TRBV12-3 or TRBV12-4, the J call TRBJ1-1, with D unclear. This CDR3 is 13 amino acids long. Trimming stripped 2 bases from V and 0 bases from J, with 4 bases between. CDR3 sequence reads: CASSLKMNTEAFF. The CDR3 DNA reads as TGTGCCAGCAGTTTAAAGATGAACACTGAAGCTTTCTTT.

This chain joins TRBV7-9 and TRBJ2-3, with 10 bases identical to TRBD2. After removal of 10 bases from V and 2 bases from J, the junction contained 18 bases not matched to a gene. Germline values: CDR1 SEHNR, CDR2 FQNEAQ (reference sequence). The CDR3 spans 18 residues. Here the CDR3 reads CATPPLAGAILNTDTQYF. Written as DNA, the CDR3 is TGTGCCACTCCTCCCCTAGCGGGAGCGATCCTAAACACAGATACGCAGTATTTT. The full variable domain, its missing parts supplied by reference TRBV7-9 and TRBJ2-3, is DTGVSQNPRHKITKRGQNVTFRCDPISEHNRLYWYRQTLGQGPEFLTYFQNEAQLEKSRLLSDRFSAERPKGSFSTLEIQRTEQGDSAMYLCATPPLAGAILNTDTQYFGPGTRLTVL.

The gene calls are TRBV18 and TRBJ1-1; 10 bases are a match to TRBD1. The junction had 9 bases not matched to a gene; V was cut back by 4 bases and J by 4 bases. CDR1 is KGHSH, CDR2 LQKENI, per germline. CDR3 length: 16 amino acids. The CDR3 DNA sequence: TGTGCCAGCTCACTACTCGGACAGGGGGTCGTCACTGAAGCTTTCTTT. Encoded protein: CASSLLGQGVVTEAFF.

This clone was recorded a few times. The chain couples TRBV19 to TRBJ1-5; possibly TRBD1 for D (5 bases). Germline V gene lookup returns CDR1 LNHDA and CDR2 SQIVND (reference sequence). There are 15 residues in the CDR3. Trimming removed 3 bases from V and 1 base from J, with 10 bases in between. CDR3 DNA: TGTGCCAGTAGTATTAAGCCAGGGAGCAATCAGCCCCAGCATTTT. Its protein product is CASSIKPGSNQPQHF.

A single count supports this clone. V gene TRBV29-1 combines with J gene TRBJ2-3; D tentatively reads TRBD1 or TRBD2 (5 bases each). The CDR3 consists of 12 residues. CDR1 is SQVTM, CDR2 ANQGSEA, per germline. V gave up 7 bases and J gave up 6 bases, with 14 bases separating them. The CDR3 nucleotides read TGCAGCGCGGGCCCAGGGACCGATACGCAGTATTTT. It codes for CSAGPGTDTQYF.

The chain is built from TRBV2 and TRBJ2-3, with 11 bases matching TRBD2. This CDR3 spans 15 amino acids. With V trimmed by 6 bases and J by 0 bases, 2 bases remained unmatched. Germline V gene sequence: CDR1 SNHLY, CDR2 FYNNEI. The CDR3 protein is CASRTSGASTDTQYF. CDR3 bases: TGTGCCAGCAGGACTAGCGGGGCTAGCACAGATACGCAGTATTTT.

The V and J genes are TRBV27 and TRBJ2-3; 10 bases are a match to TRBD2. This CDR3 comprises 16 residues. Germline V gene sequence: CDR1 MNHEY, CDR2 SMNVEV (reference sequence). V was clipped by 2 bases and J by 2 bases; unmatched bases: 4. CDR3 loop: CASSLTGTSVTDTQYF. In nucleotides, the CDR3 is TGTGCCAGCAGTTTAACCGGGACTAGCGTCACAGATACGCAGTATTTT.

The gene calls are TRBV10-3 and TRBJ2-1; 10 bases align to TRBD2. Looked up from germline, CDR1 is ENHRY and CDR2 is SYGVKD. The CDR3 spans 17 residues. V was pared by 4 bases and J by 5 bases, with 11 bases of the junction left unmatched. The CDR3 spells CAISGDQTLAGDNEQFF. The CDR3 bases are TGTGCCATCAGTGGAGACCAGACCCTAGCGGGAGACAATGAGCAGTTCTTC.

The chain employs TRBV4-1 and TRBJ2-1; tentative D call: TRBD2 (6 bases). Per the germline V gene, CDR1 is MGHRA and CDR2 is YSYEKL. V was trimmed by 2 bases and J by 10 bases, leaving 12 bases between them. CDR3 size: 13 residues. CDR3 nucleotide sequence: TGCGCCAGCAGCCAACCCCTAGCGTTGGAGCAGTTCTTC. Its protein product is CASSQPLALEQFF.

The chain couples TRBV6-2 or TRBV6-3 to TRBJ2-5; the match to TRBD2 covers 7 bases. Germline trimming cut 5 bases from V and 4 bases from J; bases unmatched to any gene: 4. This CDR3 spans 13 amino acids. Germline V lookup: CDR1 MNHEY, CDR2 SVGEGT. This CDR3 reads CASSLIAGETQYF. The CDR3, as DNA: TGTGCCAGCAGTCTTATAGCGGGAGAGACCCAGTACTTC.

This chain joins TRBV27 and TRBJ2-1; D not resolved. The CDR3 is made up of 15 amino acids. Germline CDR1 reads MNHEY; CDR2 reads SMNVEV (reference sequence). Trimming stripped 5 bases from V and 7 bases from J, with 18 bases between. In DNA, the CDR3 is TGTGCCAGCAGTCCACGCGGCCAGGCCAGGAATGAGCAGTTCTTC. Its translation: CASSPRGQARNEQFF.

The J gene is TRBJ1-5, the V gene TRBV19; 8 nucleotides match TRBD1. Trimming at V came to 8 bases and at J to 1 base, leaving 4 bases not matched to a gene. This CDR3 region has 14 residues. Germline V gene lookup returns CDR1 LNHDA and CDR2 SQIVND (reference sequence). The CDR3 here is CASWTGLSNQPQHF. The DNA of the CDR3 is TGTGCCAGTTGGACAGGGCTCAGCAATCAGCCCCAGCATTTT.

The rearrangement joins TRBV28 to TRBJ1-2; D not resolved. This CDR3 is built from 17 residues. Germline CDR1 reads MDHEN; CDR2 reads SYDVKM. The ends were cut back, 7 bases at V and 4 bases at J, with 25 bases in the middle. The CDR3 DNA reads TGTGCCAGCACCCCTTTGGAGGTCACCACAAAAACCTATGGCTACACCTTC. Its translation: CASTPLEVTTKTYGYTF.

The chain joins TRBV5-1 to TRBJ2-2; TRBD2 matches 11 bases. V lost 7 bases to trimming and J lost 5 bases; unmatched junction nucleotides: 7. Germline V CDR1 and CDR2: SGHRS, YFSETQ. This CDR3 has 15 residues. The chain's CDR3 is CASVGLAGSTGELFF. The DNA of the CDR3 is TGCGCCAGCGTTGGACTAGCGGGCTCGACCGGGGAGCTGTTTTTT.

The CDR3 coding sequence is TGTGCCAGCAGCCAAGAAGCGGCTAGCGGGAGGGCGGAGACCGGGGAGCTGTTTTTT. This translates into CASSQEAASGRAETGELFF. The V and J genes are TRBV3-1 (or the pseudogene TRBV3-2) and TRBJ2-2, with 12 bases matching TRBD2. CDR3 length equals 19 residues. With 0 bases clipped from V and 5 bases from J, the junction kept 10 bases outside the gene matches. Germline V gene lookup returns CDR1 LGHDT and CDR2 YNNKEL (reference sequence).

The chain recombines TRBV18 with TRBJ1-2; 8 nucleotides line up with TRBD1. Per germline, CDR1 KGHSH and CDR2 LQKENI. The CDR3 is 15 amino acids. V gave up 3 bases and J gave up 7 bases; unmatched junction bases: 10. For the CDR3, the DNA is TGTGCCAGCTCACCTATGACAGGGGAGTCTGGTGGCTACACCTTC. This gives the protein CASSPMTGESGGYTF.

CDR3 residues: CASRAGGQETQYF. CDR3 sequence (DNA): TGTGCCAGCAGGGCAGGGGGCCAAGAGACCCAGTACTTC. The chain carries TRBV28 and TRBJ2-5, with 7 bases fitting TRBD1. Per germline, CDR1 MDHEN and CDR2 SYDVKM. This CDR3 has 13 amino acids. The V segment lost 6 bases and the J segment 1 base; nucleotides outside the gene matches: 2.

J is TRBJ1-2 and V is TRBV30; D not resolved. Germline V gene data show CDR1 as GTSNPN and CDR2 as SVGIG (reference sequence). The CDR3 is 14 amino acids. The V gene lost 4 bases and the J gene lost 1 base, with 13 bases spanning the gap. CDR3 bases: TGTGCCTGGATGAGGTCCAGCAATAACTATGGCTACACCTTC. Translating gives CAWMRSSNNYGYTF.

This chain uses TRBV7-2 with TRBJ1-1; D is unresolved. The CDR3 runs 14 residues. Trimming left V 1 base short and J 5 bases short, with 11 bases between. Germline V gene lookup returns CDR1 SGHTA and CDR2 FQGNSA. CDR3 in DNA: TGTGCCAGCAGCTTAGTTTTAGGGTTGACTGAAGCTTTCTTT. Residues: CASSLVLGLTEAFF.

The chain is built from TRBV28 and TRBJ1-4; no clear D gene. The CDR3 loop spans 16 amino acids. Trimming left V 7 bases short and J 1 base short, with 16 bases between. The germline V gene encodes CDR1 MDHEN and CDR2 SYDVKM. The CDR3 DNA reads as TGTGCCAGCAAACGGGCAGGCGGAAGAACTAATGAAAAACTGTTTTTT. Its translation: CASKRAGGRTNEKLFF.

The genes are TRBV7-9 and TRBJ2-7; D uncertain. The germline V and J ends were trimmed by 5 bases and 0 bases, with 8 bases remaining between them. This CDR3 comprises 13 residues. Germline V gene lookup returns CDR1 SEHNR and CDR2 FQNEAQ (reference sequence). The CDR3 region is CASSPRASYEQYF. CDR3 in DNA: TGTGCCAGCAGCCCTCGGGCCTCCTACGAGCAGTACTTC.

The chain uses TRBV18 and TRBJ1-2; D uncertain. CDR1 is KGHSH and CDR2 is LQKENI in the germline V gene. This CDR3 is 14 amino acids long. V gave up 4 bases and J gave up 7 bases, with 16 bases separating them. The CDR3 reads CASSLSSTSGGYTF. CDR3 DNA: TGTGCCAGCTCACTCAGTAGCACATCCGGTGGCTACACCTTC.

This chain joins TRBV7-6 and TRBJ1-6; 7 bases fit TRBD1. V lost 2 bases to trimming and J lost 7 bases; unmatched junction nucleotides: 5. This CDR3 is built from 15 residues. The germline V gene has CDR1 SGHVS and CDR2 FNYEAQ. The CDR3 reads CASSLTTGENSPLHF. Written as DNA, the CDR3 is TGTGCCAGCAGCTTAACTACAGGGGAAAATTCACCCCTCCACTTT.

This sequence joins TRBV28 and TRBJ2-2; 8 nucleotides line up with TRBD1. This CDR3 spans 16 amino acids. Germline V gives CDR1 MDHEN, CDR2 SYDVKM. Germline trimming cut 5 bases from V and 2 bases from J; bases unmatched to any gene: 7. The CDR3 nucleotides read TGTGCCAGCAGTAGAAACGGACAGGGAAACACCGGGGAGCTGTTTTTT. Encoded protein: CASSRNGQGNTGELFF.